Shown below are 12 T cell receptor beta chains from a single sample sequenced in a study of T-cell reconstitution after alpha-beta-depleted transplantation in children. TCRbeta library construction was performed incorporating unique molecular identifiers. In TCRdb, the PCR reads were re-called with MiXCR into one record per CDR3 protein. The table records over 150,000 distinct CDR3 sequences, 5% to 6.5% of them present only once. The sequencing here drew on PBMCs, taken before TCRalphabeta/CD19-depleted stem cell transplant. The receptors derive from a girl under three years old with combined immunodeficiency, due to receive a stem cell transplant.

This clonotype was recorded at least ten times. The CDR3 reads CSARKPERYEQYF. DNA of the CDR3: TGCAGTGCTAGAAAGCCCGAGAGGTACGAGCAGTACTTC. The V gene is TRBV20-1, the J gene TRBJ2-7; D gene uncertain. The CDR3 covers 13 residues. V gave up 2 bases and J gave up 4 bases, with 12 bases separating them. The germline CDR1 and CDR2 sequences are DFQATT and SNEGSKA (reference sequence).

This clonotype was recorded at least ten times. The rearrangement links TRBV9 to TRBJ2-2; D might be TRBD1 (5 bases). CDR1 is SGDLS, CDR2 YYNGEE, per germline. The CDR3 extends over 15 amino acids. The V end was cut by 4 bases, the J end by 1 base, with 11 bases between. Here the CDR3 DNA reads TGTGCCAGCAGCCCTTACCAGGGGAACACCGGGGAGCTGTTTTTT. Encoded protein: CASSPYQGNTGELFF. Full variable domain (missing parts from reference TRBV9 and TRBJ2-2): DSGVTQTPKHLITATGQRVTLRCSPRSGDLSVYWYQQSLDQGLQFLIQYYNGEERAKGNILERFSAQQFPDLHSELNLSSLELGDSALYFCASSPYQGNTGELFFGEGSRLTVL.

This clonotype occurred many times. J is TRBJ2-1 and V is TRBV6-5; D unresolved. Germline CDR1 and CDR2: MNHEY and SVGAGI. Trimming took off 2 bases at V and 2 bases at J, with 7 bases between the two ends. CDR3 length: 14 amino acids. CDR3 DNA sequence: TGTGCCAGCAGTTACCCCGAGACCTACAATGAGCAGTTCTTC. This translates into CASSYPETYNEQFF.

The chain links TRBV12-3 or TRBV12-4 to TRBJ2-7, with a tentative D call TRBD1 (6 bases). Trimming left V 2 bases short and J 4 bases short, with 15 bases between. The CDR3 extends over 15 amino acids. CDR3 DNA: TGTGCCAGCAGTTTATGGGGCAGGGGACCTTACGAGCAGTACTTC. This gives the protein CASSLWGRGPYEQYF.

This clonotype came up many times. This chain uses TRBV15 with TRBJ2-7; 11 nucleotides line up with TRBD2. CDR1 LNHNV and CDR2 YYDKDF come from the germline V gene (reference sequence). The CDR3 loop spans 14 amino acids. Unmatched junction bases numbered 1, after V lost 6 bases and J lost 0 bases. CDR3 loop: CATSTSGSSYEQYF. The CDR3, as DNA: TGTGCCACCAGTACTAGCGGGAGCTCCTACGAGCAGTACTTC. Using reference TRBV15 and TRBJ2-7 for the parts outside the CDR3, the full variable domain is DAMVIQNPRYQVTQFGKPVTLSCSQTLNHNVMYWYQQKSSQAPKLLFHYYDKDFNNEADTPDNFQSRRPNTSFCFLDIRSPGLGDTAMYLCATSTSGSSYEQYFGPGTRLTVT.

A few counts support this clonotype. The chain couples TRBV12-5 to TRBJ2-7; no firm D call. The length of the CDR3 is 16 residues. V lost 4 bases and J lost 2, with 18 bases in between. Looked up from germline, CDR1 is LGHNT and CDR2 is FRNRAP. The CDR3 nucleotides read TGTGCTAGTGGTTCCCCCAGTAGTCCAAGACCCTACGAGCAGTACTTC. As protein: CASGSPSSPRPYEQYF.

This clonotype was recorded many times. CDR3 residues: CSVALIYRNTEAFF. DNA of the CDR3: TGCAGCGTTGCCCTTATCTACCGAAACACTGAAGCTTTCTTT. The chain has TRBV29-1 and TRBJ1-1, with D unclear. The V end was cut by 4 bases, the J end by 2 bases, with 14 bases between. Germline CDR1 reads SQVTM; CDR2 reads ANQGSEA. The CDR3 has 14 residues.

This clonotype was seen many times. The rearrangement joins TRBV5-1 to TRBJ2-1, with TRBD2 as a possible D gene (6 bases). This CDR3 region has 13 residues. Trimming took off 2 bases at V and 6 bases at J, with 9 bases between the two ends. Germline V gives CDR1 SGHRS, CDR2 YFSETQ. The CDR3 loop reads CASSFGTPNEQFF. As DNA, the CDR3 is TGCGCCAGCAGCTTCGGGACTCCCAATGAGCAGTTCTTC.

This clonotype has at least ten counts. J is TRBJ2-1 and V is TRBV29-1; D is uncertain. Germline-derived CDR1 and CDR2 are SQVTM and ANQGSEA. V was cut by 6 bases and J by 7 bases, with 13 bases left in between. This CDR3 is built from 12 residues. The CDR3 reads CSVWTYGNEQFF. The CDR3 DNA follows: TGCAGCGTATGGACCTACGGGAATGAGCAGTTCTTC.

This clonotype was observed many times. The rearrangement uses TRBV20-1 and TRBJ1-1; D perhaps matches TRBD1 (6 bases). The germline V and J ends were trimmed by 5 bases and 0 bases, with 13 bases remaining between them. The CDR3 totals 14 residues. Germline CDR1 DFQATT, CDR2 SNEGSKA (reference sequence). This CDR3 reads CSAPPTGMNTEAFF. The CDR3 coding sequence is TGCAGTGCTCCCCCGACAGGTATGAACACTGAAGCTTTCTTT.

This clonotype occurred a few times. The CDR3 is CSVQGGNGYTF. DNA for the CDR3: TGCAGCGTTCAGGGGGGAAATGGCTACACCTTC. The chain joins TRBV29-1 to TRBJ1-2, with 7 bases aligning to TRBD1. The CDR3 has 11 residues. Germline trimming cut 5 bases from V and 6 bases from J; bases unmatched to any gene: 3. In germline, CDR1 is SQVTM, CDR2 ANQGSEA.

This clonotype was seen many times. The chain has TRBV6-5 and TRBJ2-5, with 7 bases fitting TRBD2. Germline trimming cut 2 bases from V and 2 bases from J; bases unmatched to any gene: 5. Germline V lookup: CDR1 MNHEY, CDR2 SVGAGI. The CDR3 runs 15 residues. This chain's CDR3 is CASSYGGGIQETQYF. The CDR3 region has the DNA TGTGCCAGCAGTTACGGGGGGGGAATACAAGAGACCCAGTACTTC.